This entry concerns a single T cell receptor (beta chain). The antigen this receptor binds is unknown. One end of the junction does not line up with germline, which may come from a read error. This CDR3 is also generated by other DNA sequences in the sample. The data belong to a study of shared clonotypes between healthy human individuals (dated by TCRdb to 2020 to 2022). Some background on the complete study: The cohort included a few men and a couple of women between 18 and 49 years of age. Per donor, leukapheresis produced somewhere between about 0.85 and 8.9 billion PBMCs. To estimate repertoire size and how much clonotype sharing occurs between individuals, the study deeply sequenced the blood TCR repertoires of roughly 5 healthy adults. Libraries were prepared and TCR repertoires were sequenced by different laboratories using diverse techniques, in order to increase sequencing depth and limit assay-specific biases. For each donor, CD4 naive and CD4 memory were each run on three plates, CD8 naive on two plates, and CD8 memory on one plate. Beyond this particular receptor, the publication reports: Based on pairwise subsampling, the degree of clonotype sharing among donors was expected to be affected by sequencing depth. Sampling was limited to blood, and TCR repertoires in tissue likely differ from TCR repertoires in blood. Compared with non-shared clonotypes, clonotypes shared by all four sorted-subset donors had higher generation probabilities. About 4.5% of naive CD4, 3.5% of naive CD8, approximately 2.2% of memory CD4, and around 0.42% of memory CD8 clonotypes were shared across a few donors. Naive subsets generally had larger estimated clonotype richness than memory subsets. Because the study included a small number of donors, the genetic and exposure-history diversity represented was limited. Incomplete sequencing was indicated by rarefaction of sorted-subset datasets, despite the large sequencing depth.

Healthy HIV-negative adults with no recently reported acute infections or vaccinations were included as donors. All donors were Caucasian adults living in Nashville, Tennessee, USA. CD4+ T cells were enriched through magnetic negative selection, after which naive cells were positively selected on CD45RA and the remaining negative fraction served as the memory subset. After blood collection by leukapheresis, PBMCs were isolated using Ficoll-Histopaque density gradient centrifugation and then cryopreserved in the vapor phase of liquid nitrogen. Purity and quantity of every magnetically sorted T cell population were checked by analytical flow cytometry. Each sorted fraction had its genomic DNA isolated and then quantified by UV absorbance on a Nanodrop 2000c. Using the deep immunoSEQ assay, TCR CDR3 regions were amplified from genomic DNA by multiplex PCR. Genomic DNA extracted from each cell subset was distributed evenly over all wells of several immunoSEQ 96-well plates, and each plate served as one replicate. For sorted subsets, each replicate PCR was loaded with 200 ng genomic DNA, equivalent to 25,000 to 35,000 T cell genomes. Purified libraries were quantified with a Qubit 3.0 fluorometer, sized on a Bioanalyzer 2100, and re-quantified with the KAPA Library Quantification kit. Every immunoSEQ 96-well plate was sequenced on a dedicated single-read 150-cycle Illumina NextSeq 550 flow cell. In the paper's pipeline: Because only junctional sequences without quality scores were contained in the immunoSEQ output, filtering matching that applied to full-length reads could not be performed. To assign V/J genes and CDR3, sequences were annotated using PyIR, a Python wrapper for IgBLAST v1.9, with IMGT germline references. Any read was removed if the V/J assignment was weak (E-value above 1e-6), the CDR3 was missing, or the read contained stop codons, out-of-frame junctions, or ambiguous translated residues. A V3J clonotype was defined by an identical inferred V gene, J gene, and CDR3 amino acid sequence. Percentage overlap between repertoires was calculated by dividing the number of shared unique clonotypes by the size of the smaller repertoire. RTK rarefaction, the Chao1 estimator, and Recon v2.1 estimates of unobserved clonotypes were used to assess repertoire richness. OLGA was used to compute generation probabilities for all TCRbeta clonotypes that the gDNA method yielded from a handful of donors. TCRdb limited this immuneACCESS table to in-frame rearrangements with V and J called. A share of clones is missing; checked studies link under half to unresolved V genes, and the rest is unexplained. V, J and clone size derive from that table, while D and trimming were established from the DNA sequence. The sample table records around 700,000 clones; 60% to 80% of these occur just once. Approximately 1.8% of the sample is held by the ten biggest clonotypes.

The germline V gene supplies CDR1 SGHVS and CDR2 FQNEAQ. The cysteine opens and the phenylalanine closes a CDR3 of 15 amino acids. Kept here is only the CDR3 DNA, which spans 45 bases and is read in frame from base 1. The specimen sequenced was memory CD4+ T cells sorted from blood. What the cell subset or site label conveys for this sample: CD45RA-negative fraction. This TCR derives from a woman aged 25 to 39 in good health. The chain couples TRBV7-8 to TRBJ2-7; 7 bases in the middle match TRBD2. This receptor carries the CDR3 CASSLTGGSVYEQYF. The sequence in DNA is TGTGCCAGCAGCTTAACTGGCGGGAGTGTCTACGAGCAGTATTTC.